This T cell receptor (beta chain) was obtained from a study of cytomegalovirus exposure and HLA in healthy donors. PCR amplification relied on 60 Vbeta primers (plus 13 Jbeta primers). The protocol was immunoSEQ multiplex PCR, while the TCRdb copy is restricted to in-frame clones and leaves out a portion. The repertoire consists of about 130,000 clones, with roughly 80% occurring once and the leading ten covering over 1%. The germline V gene encodes CDR1 SNHLY and CDR2 FYNNEI. The CDR3 length is 15 residues. Trimming took 6 bases from V and 8 from J, leaving 20 bases between them. The sequence was collected from a boy between 10 and 17 years old in good health and CMV-seronegative. The chain joins TRBV2 to TRBJ2-4, with D possibly being TRBD2 (6 bases). The sequenced sample was PBMCs. This CDR3 is CASSDRLGGTYIQYF. CDR3 in DNA: TGTGCCAGCAGCGATAGACTAGGTGGGACGTACATTCAGTACTTC.